What follows are 6 T cell receptor beta chains derived from one specimen sequenced in a study of T-cell reconstitution after alpha-beta-depleted transplantation in children. Study-level findings and limits: Counts and diversity of T cells one year after transplant came mostly from newly produced T cells.

Their antigen targets remain unknown. During its preparation, the TCRbeta library received unique molecular identifiers. TCRdb passed the PCR reads through MiXCR, listing each CDR3 protein once. Of fewer than 350,000 distinct CDR3 sequences listed, 6% to 10% are singletons. Sample: peripheral blood, taken 360 days after TCRalphabeta/CD19-depleted stem cell transplant. Receptor source: a female patient under 10 years old who had a stem cell transplant for Fanconi anemia, so the T cells may come from the graft donor.

V usage is TRBV12-3 or TRBV12-4 and J usage is TRBJ2-7; TRBD1 matches at 11 bases. The ends lost 6 bases at V and 7 bases at J; junction bases unmatched: 8. This CDR3 is built from 14 residues. This CDR3 is CASRPGQGGGEQYF. CDR3 sequence (DNA): TGTGCCAGCAGGCCGGGACAGGGGGGCGGGGAGCAGTACTTC.

The rearrangement links TRBV28 to TRBJ1-6; D remains ambiguous. CDR1 is MDHEN, CDR2 SYDVKM, per germline. This CDR3 has 14 residues. Trimming shortened V by 3 bases and J by 8 bases, and 11 bases separated the two germline ends. In DNA form, the CDR3 reads TGTGCCAGCAGTTTTCGTGGTCGGGATTCACCCCTCCACTTT. Its protein is CASSFRGRDSPLHF.

This clonotype was seen many times. This sequence joins TRBV7-9 and TRBJ1-2, with D tentatively TRBD1 (5 bases). The V and J ends lost 3 bases and 8 bases respectively, with 16 bases between them. This CDR3 has 14 residues. Germline values: CDR1 SEHNR, CDR2 FQNEAQ (reference sequence). CDR3 protein: CASSFYQGTGGYTF. The DNA for the CDR3 is TGTGCCAGCAGCTTTTACCAGGGAACGGGCGGCTACACCTTC.

This clonotype was seen ten or more times. The rearrangement links TRBV20-1 to TRBJ2-7; no definite D call. Per the germline V gene, CDR1 is DFQATT and CDR2 is SNEGSKA (reference sequence). The V end lost 0 bases, the J end lost 3 bases, and 18 bases lay between the germline ends. There are 16 residues in the CDR3. CDR3 in amino acids: CSAREPTDTTNYEQYF. The CDR3 bases are TGCAGTGCTAGAGAGCCAACAGATACTACTAACTACGAGCAGTACTTC.

V is TRBV7-3 and J is TRBJ1-1; no clear D. With 2 bases removed from V and 2 bases from J, the gap between germline ends came to 12 bases. This CDR3 spans 15 amino acids. Per germline, CDR1 SGHTA and CDR2 FQGTGA. In DNA, the CDR3 is TGTGCCAGCAGCTTACGGAGGGCCTCAAACACTGAAGCTTTCTTT. This gives the protein CASSLRRASNTEAFF.

The rearrangement links TRBV6-2 or TRBV6-3 to TRBJ1-1; tentative D call: TRBD1 (5 bases). V shed 1 base and J shed 6 bases, with 12 bases lying between them. The CDR3 sequence is 14 residues long. Germline V gives CDR1 MNHEY, CDR2 SVGEGT. As DNA, the CDR3 is TGTGCCAGCAGTTACTTGGGGGAATTCGCTGAAGCTTTCTTT. Protein sequence: CASSYLGEFAEAFF.